What follows is one T cell receptor beta chain and its context. The source of the sample is a study of T cells expressing NK-cell markers. Turning to the study itself: There were seven HCMV-seropositive donors and one seronegative donor among the eight sequenced.

The germline CDR1 and CDR2 sequences are MDHEN and SYDVKM. The CDR3 has 16 residues. TCRdb reprocessed the 5' RACE reads and reports one entry per CDR3 protein, with no DNA. The listing records 500,000 or so distinct CDR3 sequences. The specimen sequenced was blood T cells: a sorted CD56 or NKG2C T cell subset, CD4+ or CD8+ T cells, or bulk PBMC T cells (not recorded which). The clonotype originates from a man aged 18 to 30 in good health. This rearrangement joins TRBV28 to TRBJ2-1; lacking DNA, the TRBD2 call made by TCRdb goes unchecked. CDR3 residues: CASSSRSGNSYNEQFF.